Following are 19 T cell receptor beta chains from one sample sequenced in a study of shared clonotypes between healthy human individuals. Profiling relied on immunoSEQ multiplex PCR, and the TCRdb table lists in-frame clones only, not all of them. This table has about 2 million clones, less than 95% appearing once. The naive CD8 subset, CD45RO-negative cells positively selected for CCR7, excluded terminally differentiated effector memory CD45RA+ cells. Input material: naive CD8+ T cells sorted from blood. Source of these receptors: a man younger than 35 in good health.

On this clone: The same CDR3 arises from other DNA sequences in this sample as well. The chain links TRBV7-8 to TRBJ2-7; D remains ambiguous. The CDR3 consists of 14 residues. Germline V gene sequence: CDR1 SGHVS, CDR2 FQNEAQ. V gave up 1 base and J gave up 0 bases, with 7 bases separating them. CDR3 sequence reads: CASSLVGSSYEQYF. The CDR3 DNA follows: TGTGCCAGCAGCTTAGTCGGCAGCTCCTACGAGCAGTACTTC.

This chain joins TRBV5-5 and TRBJ2-7, with D perhaps TRBD1 or TRBD2 (6 bases each). V gave up 3 bases and J gave up 5 bases, with 15 bases separating them. The CDR3 extends over 14 amino acids. Germline V gene sequence: CDR1 SGHKS, CDR2 YYEKEE (reference sequence). The CDR3 DNA follows: TGTGCCAGCAGCTCACGGGGGCTACTGGACGAGCAGTACTTC. Amino acids: CASSSRGLLDEQYF.

The chain employs TRBV13 and TRBJ1-2, with 8 bases that match TRBD1. The CDR3 has 15 amino acids. With V trimmed by 4 bases and J by 5 bases, 9 bases remained unmatched. From germline, CDR1 is PRHDT and CDR2 FYEKMQ (reference sequence). Written as DNA, the CDR3 is TGTGCCAGCAGCTCCCCCGGACAGGGAGTTTATGGCTACACCTTC. Translated: CASSSPGQGVYGYTF.

This clone was recorded once. The V call is TRBV5-1, the J call TRBJ1-4; D ambiguous. The CDR3 sequence is 12 residues long. Trimming stripped 0 bases from V and 12 bases from J, with 9 bases between. The germline gives CDR1 SGHRS, CDR2 YFSETQ. CDR3 DNA sequence: TGCGCCAGCAGCTTGGATGGAAAGGAACTGTTTTTT. The encoded protein is CASSLDGKELFF.

V is TRBV4-1 and J is TRBJ2-2; D gene unclear. Deletions cut 2 bases from V and 4 bases from J, with 5 bases between. CDR1 MGHRA and CDR2 YSYEKL come from the germline V gene. This CDR3 comprises 13 residues. DNA for the CDR3: TGCGCCAGCAGCCAACCGGGCACCGGGGAGCTGTTTTTT. Protein product: CASSQPGTGELFF.

CDR3 protein: CASSLGDTGFIRSTIYF. The CDR3 DNA follows: TGTGCCAGCAGCTTGGGGGACACAGGGTTCATTCGAAGCACCATATATTTT. The chain employs TRBV5-5 and TRBJ1-3, with D perhaps TRBD1 (6 bases). The V end was cut by 0 bases, the J end by 9 bases, with 22 bases between. Per the germline V gene, CDR1 is SGHKS and CDR2 is YYEKEE (reference sequence). The CDR3 loop spans 17 amino acids.

CDR3 DNA: TGTGCCAGCAGCTTAATGGCGGGGCCTACAGATACGCAGTATTTT. It codes for CASSLMAGPTDTQYF. This chain connects TRBV7-3 to TRBJ2-3; weak D call: TRBD2 (6 bases). V lost 1 base and J lost 3, with 11 bases in between. Germline CDR1 SGHTA, CDR2 FQGTGA. This CDR3 comprises 15 residues. Filled out from reference TRBV7-3 and TRBJ2-3, the complete variable domain reads GAGVSQTPSNKVTEKGKYVELRCDPISGHTALYWYRQSLGQGPEFLIYFQGTGAADDSGLPNDRFFAVRPEGSVSTLKIQRTERGDSAVYLCASSLMAGPTDTQYFGPGTRLTVL.

Note on this clone: Other DNA sequences of this sample code for an identical CDR3. In nucleotides, the CDR3 is TGTGCCAGCAGTGGGGGGTCCTACAATGAGCAGTTCTTC. The encoded protein is CASSGGSYNEQFF. The chain links TRBV2 to TRBJ2-1; D tentatively fits TRBD1 or TRBD2 (5 bases each). This CDR3 is 13 amino acids long. V gave up 4 bases and J gave up 1 base, with 5 bases separating them. Germline-derived CDR1 and CDR2 are SNHLY and FYNNEI. Supplemented by reference TRBV2 and TRBJ2-1, the full variable domain reads EPEVTQTPSHQVTQMGQEVILRCVPISNHLYFYWYRQILGQKVEFLVSFYNNEISEKSEIFDDQFSVERPDGSNFTLKIRSTKLEDSAMYFCASSGGSYNEQFFGPGTRLTVL.

This clone was seen only a few times. The sample has other DNA sequences that encode this CDR3 too. The rearrangement joins TRBV9 to TRBJ1-3; possible D gene TRBD1, 5 bases. Germline CDR1 and CDR2: SGDLS and YYNGEE. The CDR3 is 15 residues long. Trimming cost V 0 bases and J 3 bases, with 10 bases left between them. DNA for the CDR3: TGTGCCAGCAGCGTAGAAGGGGCAGGTGGAAACACCATATATTTT. It translates to CASSVEGAGGNTIYF.

Comment on this clone: This specimen includes other DNA sequences encoding the same CDR3. The chain is built from TRBV30 and TRBJ1-6, with D possibly matching TRBD1 (5 bases). The germline CDR1 and CDR2 sequences are GTSNPN and SVGIG (reference sequence). This CDR3 region has 14 residues. The germline V and J ends were trimmed by 0 bases and 7 bases, with 10 bases remaining between them. This CDR3 reads CAWSVGTGNSPLHF. In nucleotides, the CDR3 is TGTGCCTGGAGTGTAGGGACGGGGAATTCACCCCTCCACTTT.

This chain joins TRBV6-5 and TRBJ2-1, with D unclear. CDR1 is MNHEY, CDR2 SVGAGI, per germline. There are 11 residues in the CDR3. The V end was cut by 2 bases, the J end by 9 bases, with 5 bases between. The CDR3 region has the DNA TGTGCCAGCAGTTACGCATCTGAGCAGTTCTTC. It translates to CASSYASEQFF.

The chain employs TRBV7-9 and TRBJ1-3; TRBD1 agrees at 8 bases. Germline CDR1 SEHNR, CDR2 FQNEAQ (reference sequence). J lost 8 bases, V lost 4 bases, and 10 bases had no gene match. This CDR3 has 15 amino acids. The DNA of the CDR3 is TGTGCCAGCAGCTCCCCGGGACAGGTCATTGACACCATATATTTT. Its translation: CASSSPGQVIDTIYF.

The chain recombines TRBV7-6 with TRBJ2-7; D ambiguous. V was cut by 4 bases and J by 0 bases, with 13 bases left in between. This CDR3 has 15 amino acids. Per germline, CDR1 SGHVS and CDR2 FNYEAQ. CDR3 residues: CASSYVLEASYEQYF. DNA of the CDR3: TGTGCCAGCAGCTATGTCCTAGAGGCCTCCTACGAGCAGTACTTC.

The J gene is TRBJ2-7, the V gene TRBV2; TRBD2 agrees at 9 bases. CDR1 and CDR2 from the germline V gene are SNHLY and FYNNEI. The CDR3 has 15 residues. V was clipped by 0 bases and J by 5 bases; unmatched bases: 5. The CDR3 reads CASSEARAGGHEQYF. Here the CDR3 DNA reads TGTGCCAGCAGTGAAGCGCGAGCGGGAGGTCACGAGCAGTACTTC.

V is TRBV5-1 and J is TRBJ2-7, with 7 bases lining up with TRBD2. The CDR3 contains 14 residues. After removal of 2 bases from V and 4 bases from J, the junction contained 6 bases not matched to a gene. Germline V gives CDR1 SGHRS, CDR2 YFSETQ. The CDR3 DNA sequence: TGCGCCAGCAGCTTATCTTCGGGGGGATACGAGCAGTACTTC. Translating it yields CASSLSSGGYEQYF.

With regard to this clone: Within the sample, other DNA sequences also encode this same CDR3. The rearrangement joins TRBV5-1 to TRBJ2-7, with D possibly TRBD2 on 6 matching bases. V lost 3 bases and J 0 bases, leaving 10 bases between the germline ends. Germline assignment: CDR1 SGHRS and CDR2 YFSETQ. The CDR3 runs to 14 residues. The CDR3 DNA follows: TGCGCCAGCAGCTGGACGGGACTCTCCTACGAGCAGTACTTC. It is translated as CASSWTGLSYEQYF.

The chain carries TRBV5-6 and TRBJ2-3, with D perhaps TRBD2 (6 bases). CDR3 size: 15 residues. The V end was cut by 5 bases, the J end by 0 bases, with 13 bases between. CDR1 SGHDT and CDR2 YYEEEE come from the germline V gene. CDR3 protein: CASSTGTSSTDTQYF. DNA of the CDR3: TGTGCCAGCAGTACCGGGACTTCTAGCACAGATACGCAGTATTTT.

This chain links TRBV11-2 with TRBJ1-3; tentatively, D is TRBD1 (5 bases). The CDR3 has 17 residues. V was clipped by 1 base and J by 0 bases, with 13 bases between them. Germline CDR1 SGHAT, CDR2 FQNNGV. The DNA for the CDR3 is TGTGCCAGCAGCTTAGTAAGGGGCCAACTCTCTGGAAACACCATATATTTT. Translation: CASSLVRGQLSGNTIYF.

The V gene is TRBV5-1, the J gene TRBJ1-1, with D possibly being TRBD1 (6 bases). V lost 2 bases and J lost 3, with 17 bases in between. Germline loops: CDR1 SGHRS, CDR2 YFSETQ. The CDR3 contains 16 residues. The CDR3 DNA is TGCGCCAGCAGCTTTACACAGGGACGGGGGGACACTGAAGCTTTCTTT. It codes for CASSFTQGRGDTEAFF.